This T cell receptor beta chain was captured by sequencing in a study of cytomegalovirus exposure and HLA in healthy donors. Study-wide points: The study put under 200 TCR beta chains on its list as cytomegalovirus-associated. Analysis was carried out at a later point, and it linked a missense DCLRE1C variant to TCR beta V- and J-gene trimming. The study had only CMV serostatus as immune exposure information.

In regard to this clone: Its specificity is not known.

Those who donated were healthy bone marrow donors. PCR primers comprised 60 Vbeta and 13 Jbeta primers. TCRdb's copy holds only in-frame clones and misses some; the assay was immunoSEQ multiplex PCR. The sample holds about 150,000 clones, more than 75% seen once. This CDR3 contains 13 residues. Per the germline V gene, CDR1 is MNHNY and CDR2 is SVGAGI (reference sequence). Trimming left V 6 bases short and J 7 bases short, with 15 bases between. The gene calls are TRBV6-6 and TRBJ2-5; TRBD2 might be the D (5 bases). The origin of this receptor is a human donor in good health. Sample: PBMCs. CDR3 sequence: CASREATATTQYF. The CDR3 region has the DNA TGTGCCAGCAGGGAGGCTACCGCAACGACCCAGTACTTC.